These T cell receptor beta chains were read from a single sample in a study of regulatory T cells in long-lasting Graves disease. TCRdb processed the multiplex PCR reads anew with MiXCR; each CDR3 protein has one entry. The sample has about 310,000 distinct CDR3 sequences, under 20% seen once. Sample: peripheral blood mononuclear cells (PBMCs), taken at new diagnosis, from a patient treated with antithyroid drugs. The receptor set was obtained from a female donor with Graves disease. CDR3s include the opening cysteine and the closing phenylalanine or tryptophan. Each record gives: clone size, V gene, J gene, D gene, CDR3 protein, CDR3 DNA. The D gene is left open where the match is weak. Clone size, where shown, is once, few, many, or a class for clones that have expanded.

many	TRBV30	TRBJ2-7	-	CAWSDEQEAYEQYF	TGTGCCTGGAGTGACGAACAGGAGGCCTACGAGCAGTACTTC
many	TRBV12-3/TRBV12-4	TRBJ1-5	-	CASSPGGRSNQPQHF	TGTGCCAGCAGTCCGGGGGGCAGGAGCAATCAGCCCCAGCATTTT
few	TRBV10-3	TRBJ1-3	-	CALKTEGSGNTIYF	TGTGCCCTCAAAACGGAGGGCTCTGGAAACACCATATATTTT
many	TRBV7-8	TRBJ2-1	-	CASSSTPGLGTNNEQFF	TGTGCCAGCAGCTCCACACCGGGACTTGGGACCAACAATGAGCAGTTCTTC
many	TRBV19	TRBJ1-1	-	CASSIAVNTEAFF	TGTGCCAGTAGTATCGCTGTGAACACTGAAGCTTTCTTT
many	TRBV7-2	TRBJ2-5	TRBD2	CASSRTSAKIQETQYF	TGTGCCAGCAGCCGGACTAGCGCCAAAATTCAAGAGACCCAGTACTTC
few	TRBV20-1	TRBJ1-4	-	CSARRRGEKLFF	TGCAGTGCTAGAAGGCGGGGTGAAAAACTGTTTTTT
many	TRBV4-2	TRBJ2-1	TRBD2	CASSQDSGRAYNEQFF	TGTGCCAGCAGCCAAGATAGCGGGAGGGCCTACAATGAGCAGTTCTTC
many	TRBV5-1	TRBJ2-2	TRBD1	CASTGTGNTGELFF	TGCGCCAGCACCGGGACAGGGAACACCGGGGAGCTGTTTTTT
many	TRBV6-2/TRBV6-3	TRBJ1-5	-	CASSPGRNQHF	TGTGCCAGTTCCCCGGGAAGAAACCAGCATTTT
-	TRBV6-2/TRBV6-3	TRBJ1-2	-	CASSYSWAGDISGYTF	TGTGCCAGCAGTTACTCGTGGGCAGGGGATATCAGCGGCTACACCTTC
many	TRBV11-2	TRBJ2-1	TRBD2	CASSLRLLAASYNEQFF	TGTGCCAGCAGCTTACGTCTCCTAGCGGCATCCTACAATGAGCAGTTCTTC
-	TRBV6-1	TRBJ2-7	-	CASSANEQYF	TGTGCCAGCAGTGCGAACGAGCAGTACTTC
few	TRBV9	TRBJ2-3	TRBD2	CASSGRSSGSLLWDTQYF	TGTGCCAGCAGCGGGCGGTCTAGCGGGAGCTTATTGTGGGATACGCAGTATTTT
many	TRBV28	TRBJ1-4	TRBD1	CASSLSGRGYEKLFF	TGTGCCAGCAGTTTATCCGGCAGGGGGTATGAAAAACTGTTTTTT
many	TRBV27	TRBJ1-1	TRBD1	CASSSRQGAGTEAFF	TGTGCCAGCAGTTCTCGACAGGGGGCGGGTACTGAAGCTTTCTTT
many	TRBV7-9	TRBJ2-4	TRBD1	CASSGQGGTKNIQYF	TGTGCCAGCAGTGGACAGGGGGGTACCAAAAACATTCAGTACTTC
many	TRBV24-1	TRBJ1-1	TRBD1	CATSEPPGTGPTEAFF	TGTGCCACCAGTGAGCCACCCGGGACAGGGCCCACTGAAGCTTTCTTT
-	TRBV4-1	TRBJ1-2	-	CASSLDWARDYGYTF	TGCGCCAGCAGCCTCGATTGGGCTCGCGACTATGGCTACACCTTC
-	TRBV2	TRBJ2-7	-	CASSRDPGSYEQYF	TGTGCCAGCAGCAGAGACCCGGGCTCCTACGAGCAGTACTTC
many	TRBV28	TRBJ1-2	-	CAIWVDSPYYGYTF	TGTGCCATTTGGGTTGACAGCCCTTACTATGGCTACACCTTC
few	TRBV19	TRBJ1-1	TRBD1	CATRDSRFRTEAFF	TGTGCCACCAGGGACAGCCGGTTTAGAACTGAAGCTTTCTTT
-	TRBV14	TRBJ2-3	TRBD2	CASSLYPAGTTDTQYF	TGTGCCAGCAGCCTTTACCCAGCGGGAACCACAGATACGCAGTATTTT
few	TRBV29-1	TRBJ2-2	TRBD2	CSVHRGGTGELFF	TGCAGCGTGCATCGGGGGGGGACCGGGGAGCTGTTTTTT
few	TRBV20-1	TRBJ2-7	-	CSASRPFGNPPYF	TGCAGTGCTAGTCGCCCTTTTGGCAACCCACCCTACTTC
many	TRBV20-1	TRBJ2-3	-	CSARDRQGTTDTQYF	TGCAGTGCTAGAGATAGACAAGGGACCACAGATACGCAGTATTTT
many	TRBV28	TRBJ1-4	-	CASRGSNEKLFF	TGTGCCAGCAGGGGATCTAATGAAAAACTGTTTTTT
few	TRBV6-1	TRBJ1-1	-	CASSEASYVDTEAFF	TGTGCCAGCAGTGAAGCAAGTTACGTGGACACTGAAGCTTTCTTT
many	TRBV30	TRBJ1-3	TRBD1	CAWRTGVSGNTIYF	TGTGCCTGGAGGACAGGGGTCTCTGGAAACACCATATATTTT
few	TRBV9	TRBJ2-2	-	CASSATASGELFF	TGTGCCAGCAGCGCCACTGCCTCCGGGGAGCTGTTTTTT
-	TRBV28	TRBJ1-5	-	CASSLMGRGGSNQPQHF	TGTGCCAGCAGTTTAATGGGGCGGGGTGGGAGCAATCAGCCCCAGCATTTT
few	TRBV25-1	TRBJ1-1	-	CASKQGLGAEAFF	TGTGCCAGCAAACAGGGCTTGGGGGCTGAAGCTTTCTTT
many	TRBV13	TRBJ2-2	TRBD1	CASGTALSGELFF	TGTGCCAGCGGGACAGCTCTTTCCGGGGAGCTGTTTTTT
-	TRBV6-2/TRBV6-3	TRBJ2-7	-	CASSFGNSYEQYF	TGTGCCAGCAGTTTTGGCAACTCCTACGAGCAGTACTTC
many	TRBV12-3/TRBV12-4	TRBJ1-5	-	CASSPAGSGQPQHF	TGTGCCAGCAGCCCCGCAGGGAGCGGTCAGCCCCAGCATTTT
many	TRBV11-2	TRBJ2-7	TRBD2	CASSLVASGSYYEQYF	TGTGCCAGCAGCTTAGTGGCTAGCGGGAGTTACTACGAGCAGTACTTC
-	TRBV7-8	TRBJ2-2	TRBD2	CASISLAGDTGELFF	TGTGCCAGCATTTCTTTAGCGGGAGACACCGGGGAGCTGTTTTTT
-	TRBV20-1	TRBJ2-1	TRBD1	CSARDLWEGQGPTHEQFF	TGCAGTGCTAGAGATCTATGGGAGGGACAGGGGCCCACCCATGAGCAGTTCTTC
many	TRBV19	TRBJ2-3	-	CASSIMAGLMSQYF	TGTGCCAGTAGTATCATGGCTGGGCTCATGTCGCAGTATTTT
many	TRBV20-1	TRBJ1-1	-	CSARVGAENTEAFF	TGCAGTGCTAGAGTGGGGGCGGAGAACACTGAAGCTTTCTTT
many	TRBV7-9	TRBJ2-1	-	CASSLLSPSYNEQFF	TGTGCCAGCAGCTTACTGTCCCCAAGCTACAATGAGCAGTTCTTC
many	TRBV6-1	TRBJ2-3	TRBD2	CASSIGTSGRADTQYF	TGTGCCAGCAGTATTGGGACTAGCGGGAGGGCCGATACGCAGTATTTT
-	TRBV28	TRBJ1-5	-	CASRPRDRFSNQPQHF	TGTGCCAGCAGGCCGCGGGACCGGTTTAGCAATCAGCCCCAGCATTTT
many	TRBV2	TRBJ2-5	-	CASSELGAAQETQYF	TGTGCCAGCAGTGAACTGGGGGCTGCCCAAGAGACCCAGTACTTC
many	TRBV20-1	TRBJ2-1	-	CSARGPEFYNEQFF	TGCAGTGCTAGAGGCCCAGAGTTTTACAATGAGCAGTTCTTC
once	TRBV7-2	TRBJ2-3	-	CASSFGGIDTQYF	TGTGCCAGCAGCTTTGGCGGGATAGATACGCAGTATTTT
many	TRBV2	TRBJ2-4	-	CASSWTWAKNIQYF	TGTGCCAGCAGTTGGACGTGGGCCAAAAACATTCAGTACTTC
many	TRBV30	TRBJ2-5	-	CAWDRRGQTQYF	TGTGCCTGGGATCGTCGGGGGCAGACCCAGTACTTC
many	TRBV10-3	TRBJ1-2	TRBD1	CAISESGDSSYGYTF	TGTGCCATCAGTGAGTCCGGGGACAGCTCCTATGGCTACACCTTC
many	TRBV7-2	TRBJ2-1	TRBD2	CASRQLGGRIEQFF	TGTGCCAGCAGGCAATTGGGCGGGAGAATTGAGCAGTTCTTC
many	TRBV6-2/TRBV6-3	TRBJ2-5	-	CASSYSQGETQYF	TGTGCCAGCAGTTACTCCCAGGGGGAGACCCAGTACTTC
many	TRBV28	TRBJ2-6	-	CASSLEILGISGANVLTF	TGTGCCAGCAGTTTAGAAATTTTGGGTATCTCTGGGGCCAACGTCCTGACTTTC
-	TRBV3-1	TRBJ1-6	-	CASSQDRGRNNSPLHF	TGTGCCAGCAGCCAAGATCGAGGACGGAATAATTCACCCCTCCACTTT
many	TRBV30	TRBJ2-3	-	CAWSVGRTDTQYF	TGTGCCTGGAGTGTAGGCCGGACAGATACGCAGTATTTT
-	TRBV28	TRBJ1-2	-	CASSLVTKRGYTF	TGTGCCAGCAGTTTAGTGACTAAGCGTGGCTACACCTTC
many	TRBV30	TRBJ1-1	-	CAWSVQGNTEAFF	TGTGCCTGGAGTGTACAGGGGAACACTGAAGCTTTCTTT
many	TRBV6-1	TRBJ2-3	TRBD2	CASPKGRGTLTDTQYF	TGTGCCAGTCCGAAAGGGAGGGGAACCCTCACAGATACGCAGTATTTT